These 5 T cell receptor beta chains were all obtained from the same sample, sequenced in a study of T cell responses to AZD1222 COVID-19 vaccine. TCRdb keeps only in-frame clones here, not all; method: immunoSEQ multiplex PCR. The sample contains fewer than 75,000 clones, 75% to 95% of which appear only once. The specimen comprised peripheral blood, sampled 28 days after the second dose of the MenACWY control vaccine. The receptor set was obtained from an adult who received the MenACWY meningococcal vaccine as a control.

V is TRBV6-1 and J is TRBJ1-2, with D tentatively TRBD1 (6 bases). The CDR3 sequence is 15 residues long. V lost 2 bases and J 5 bases, leaving 15 bases between the germline ends. The germline V gene has CDR1 MNHNS and CDR2 SASEGT. This CDR3 reads CASSEPRGHTYGYTF. The DNA for the CDR3 is TGTGCCAGCAGTGAACCCAGGGGCCATACTTATGGCTACACCTTC.

This rearrangement joins TRBV9 to TRBJ2-5; 10 positions agree with TRBD2. The CDR3 consists of 17 residues. J was trimmed by 1 base and V by 0 bases; bases with no gene match: 6. Germline V gives CDR1 SGDLS, CDR2 YYNGEE. The CDR3 DNA sequence: TGTGCCAGCAGCGTAGAATGGACTAGCGGATTCCAAGAGACCCAGTACTTC. Encoded protein: CASSVEWTSGFQETQYF.

The genes are TRBV19 and TRBJ2-3; weak D call: TRBD2 (6 bases). Germline V gene sequence: CDR1 LNHDA, CDR2 SQIVND (reference sequence). The CDR3 totals 16 residues. Trimming shortened V by 5 bases and J by 0 bases, and 15 bases separated the two germline ends. CDR3 bases: TGTGCCAGTAGTGATGAGGCGGGGATAAGCACAGATACGCAGTATTTT. This encodes CASSDEAGISTDTQYF.

The genes are TRBV6-6 and TRBJ2-7; tentative D call: TRBD2 (6 bases). This CDR3 contains 15 residues. The V and J ends lost 6 bases and 6 bases respectively, with 21 bases between them. CDR1 MNHNY and CDR2 SVGAGI come from the germline V gene (reference sequence). CDR3 nucleotide sequence: TGTGCCAGCAGCCGCAGGGTGAATAGCGGAGGCGAGCAGTACTTC. Residues: CASSRRVNSGGEQYF.

The chain recombines TRBV11-3 with TRBJ2-2; D is unclear. Germline assignment: CDR1 SGHNT and CDR2 YENEEA. The CDR3 runs 13 residues. Trimming shortened V by 4 bases and J by 9 bases, and 12 bases separated the two germline ends. CDR3 in DNA: TGTGCCAGCAGCTCCCGGTACCTACGGGAGCTGTTTTTT. This encodes CASSSRYLRELFF.